This entry describes one TCR beta chain. V was cut by 4 bases and J by 6 bases, with 13 bases left in between. The CDR3 length is 14 residues. Germline CDR1 reads MNHEY; CDR2 reads SMNVEV (reference sequence). TCRdb re-called the 5' RACE reads through MiXCR, storing one row per CDR3 protein. The profile shows roughly 94,000 distinct CDR3 sequences, about 8.4% of them singletons. The data derive from a study of T cells after yellow fever vaccination. Study-wide findings and caveats: Weaker in magnitude, the secondary response showed a faster peak on day 5 versus 15.

This specimen was CD8+ T cells not binding an NS4B(214-222) dextramer, sorted from PBMCs, taken less than 18 days after the first yellow fever vaccination. This TCR derives from a man in his late teens or twenties who received the YFV17D yellow fever vaccine. V is TRBV27 and J is TRBJ1-5; the D is unclear. The CDR3 region is CASSSGNRGQPQHF. As DNA, the CDR3 is TGTGCCAGCAGTTCGGGGAATAGAGGTCAGCCCCAGCATTTT.